This TCR beta chain was profiled in a study of shared clonotypes between healthy human individuals. This CDR3 region has 15 residues. Germline V CDR1 and CDR2: SNHLY, FYNNEI. The V and J ends lost 1 base and 3 bases, in that order; junction bases with no gene match: 3. Some clones are missing from TCRdb's copy, which holds only in-frame ones; the method was immunoSEQ multiplex PCR. This repertoire shows about 670,000 clones, 60% to 80% found once; its top ten account for around 1.8%. V and J are TRBV2 and TRBJ2-7; 10 positions agree with TRBD2. The source material was memory CD4+ T cells sorted from blood. Indicated subset: CD45RA-negative fraction. The receptor comes from a woman in her twenties or thirties in good health. The CDR3 region has the DNA TGTGCCAGCAGTGAAGGGCTAGCGGGAGTCTACGAGCAGTACTTC. This gives the protein CASSEGLAGVYEQYF.